The clone carrying this TCR beta chain was observed many times. What it binds is not known. This sample stems from a study of T-cell reconstitution after alpha-beta-depleted transplantation in children. Findings and caveats of the study: Some patients' high day-60 TCRbeta diversity was attributed to recipient cells surviving conditioning. Several hundred expanded graft clones reportedly were the source of alpha-beta T cells about two months after transplant.

Unique molecular identifiers were incorporated during preparation of the TCRbeta library. TCRdb reanalysed the PCR reads using MiXCR and keeps one entry per CDR3 protein. This sample has 200,000 to 250,000 distinct CDR3 sequences; around 9.9% occur once, and the top ten carry about 30%. This receptor was taken from a child younger than two with acute myeloid leukemia, due to receive a stem cell transplant. The source was PBMCs, collected before TCRalphabeta/CD19-depleted stem cell transplant.

This CDR3 reads CASSTGQITNYGYTF. CDR3 nucleotide sequence: TGCGCCAGCAGCACCGGACAGATCACTAACTATGGCTACACCTTC. This rearrangement joins TRBV5-1 to TRBJ1-2; D possibly corresponds to TRBD1 (6 bases). Per germline, CDR1 SGHRS and CDR2 YFSETQ. V was cut by 4 bases and J by 0 bases, with 13 bases left in between. The CDR3 runs 15 residues.